A selection of T cell receptor beta chains follows, all from one sample in a study of patients and donors after allogeneic stem cell transplantation. TCRdb recomputed calls from the RT-PCR reads with MiXCR, one row per CDR3 protein. Of roughly 940,000 distinct CDR3 sequences in the sample, roughly 18% were seen once. Sequences were obtained from blood, either unsorted or a sorted T cell fraction (not recorded which). The receptors originated from a human donor who was either an allogeneic HSCT recipient or a stem cell or donor lymphocyte infusion donor (not recorded which). It is not recorded whose cells these are; they may come from a transplant donor. Each CDR3 is given with its conserved first and last residue. D genes are given only for firm matches. Rows may omit the clone size; those that give it use once, few, many or a size class.

cdr3_aa cdr3_nt v_call d_call clone_size cdr3_length j_call
CSVGGSGSNQPQHF TGCAGCGTTGGAGGGAGTGGGAGCAATCAGCCCCAGCATTTT TRBV29-1 NA NA 14 TRBJ1-5
CSVRKGADTQYF TGCAGTGTTAGGAAAGGGGCGGATACGCAGTATTTT TRBV20-1 NA NA 12 TRBJ2-3
CASSLRLGANTEAFF TGCGCCAGCAGCTTGAGGTTGGGCGCTAACACTGAAGCTTTCTTT TRBV5-1 NA few 15 TRBJ1-1
CSARTWVHEQYF TGCAGTGCTCGGACTTGGGTCCACGAGCAGTACTTC TRBV20-1 NA few 12 TRBJ2-7
CASSEYRTGGNEQFF TGTGCCAGCAGTGAATATCGGACAGGGGGCAATGAGCAGTTCTTC TRBV2 TRBD1 NA 15 TRBJ2-1
CSVEGGRSYNEQFF TGCAGCGTTGAGGGCGGGAGATCCTACAATGAGCAGTTCTTC TRBV29-1 TRBD2 few 14 TRBJ2-1
CASRGDRAPSYEQYF TGTGCCAGCAGGGGGGACAGGGCCCCCTCCTACGAGCAGTACTTC TRBV7-9 TRBD1 few 15 TRBJ2-7
CATSRDRMTYEQYF TGTGCCACCAGCAGAGATAGGATGACCTACGAGCAGTACTTC TRBV15 NA few 14 TRBJ2-7
CASSLGGAYAFF TGTGCCAGCAGTTTGGGGGGAGCTTACGCTTTCTTT TRBV12-3/TRBV12-4 NA many 12 TRBJ1-1
CASSKQGVGTDTQYF TGTGCCAGCAGCAAACAGGGGGTGGGAACAGATACGCAGTATTTT TRBV28 TRBD1 NA 15 TRBJ2-3
CASSLGGRIEQFF TGTGCCAGCAGTTTAGGGGGGCGTATTGAGCAGTTCTTC TRBV12-3/TRBV12-4 NA NA 13 TRBJ2-1
CASSWTGRLGNSPLHF TGTGCCAGCAGTTGGACGGGACGGCTTGGAAATTCACCCCTCCACTTT TRBV27 NA few 16 TRBJ1-6
CASSFYAHPPSTDTQYF TGTGCCAGCAGCTTTTATGCCCACCCTCCTAGCACAGATACGCAGTATTTT TRBV11-2 NA NA 17 TRBJ2-3
CASSRDTQGASGANVLTF TGTGCCAGCAGCCGCGACACCCAGGGGGCTTCTGGGGCCAACGTCCTGACTTTC TRBV11-1 TRBD1 NA 18 TRBJ2-6
CSGSGLATYNEQFF TGCAGTGGTTCGGGACTAGCCACGTACAATGAGCAGTTCTTC TRBV20-1 TRBD2 few 14 TRBJ2-1
CASRGQGDSNQPQHF TGTGCCAGCAGAGGACAGGGGGATAGCAATCAGCCCCAGCATTTT TRBV12-3/TRBV12-4 TRBD1 NA 15 TRBJ1-5
CASSSGGYNQPQHF TGCGCCAGCAGCTCGGGGGGCTACAATCAGCCCCAGCATTTT TRBV5-1 NA NA 14 TRBJ1-5
CASSLTLGNEQFF TGTGCCAGCAGCTTGACGCTGGGGAATGAGCAGTTCTTC TRBV5-6 NA few 13 TRBJ2-1
CAISGDRGPNEQFF TGTGCCATCAGCGGTGACAGGGGCCCCAATGAGCAGTTCTTC TRBV10-3 TRBD1 NA 14 TRBJ2-1
CAISESNTASTNEKLFF TGTGCCATCAGTGAGTCGAATACGGCTTCAACTAATGAAAAACTGTTTTTT TRBV10-3 NA few 17 TRBJ1-4
CASSQDRWGERYEQYF TGTGCCAGCAGCCAAGATCGATGGGGAGAGCGCTACGAGCAGTACTTC TRBV14 NA NA 16 TRBJ2-7
CASSPRTGAIHF TGTGCCAGCAGTCCTCGGACAGGGGCAATCCACTTT TRBV12-3/TRBV12-4 TRBD1 few 12 TRBJ1-6
CASRGLADNTGELFF TGTGCCAGCAGGGGACTAGCGGATAACACCGGGGAGCTGTTTTTT TRBV7-6 TRBD2 NA 15 TRBJ2-2
CASRKDTLNTEAFF TGTGCCAGCAGGAAGGACACCTTGAACACTGAAGCTTTCTTT TRBV6-2/TRBV6-3 NA NA 14 TRBJ1-1
CSAVSGGAGETQYF TGCAGTGCTGTGAGCGGGGGGGCGGGGGAGACCCAGTACTTC TRBV20-1 TRBD2 NA 14 TRBJ2-5
CSAASNRVGGETQYF TGCAGTGCTGCCTCAAACCGGGTAGGCGGGGAGACCCAGTACTTC TRBV20-1 NA few 15 TRBJ2-5
CASSEMGTEAFF TGTGCCAGCAGTGAAATGGGAACTGAAGCTTTCTTT TRBV25-1 NA few 12 TRBJ1-1
CASSEYWTGSGANVLTF TGTGCCAGCAGCGAATATTGGACGGGCTCTGGGGCCAACGTCCTGACTTTC TRBV27 NA few 17 TRBJ2-6
CSAKKPQGWASYEQYF TGCAGTGCTAAGAAACCACAGGGGTGGGCCTCCTACGAGCAGTACTTC TRBV20-1 TRBD1 few 16 TRBJ2-7
CASSPQRTSGRSGEQYF TGTGCCAGCTCACCTCAAAGGACTAGCGGGAGATCAGGCGAGCAGTACTTC TRBV18 TRBD2 NA 17 TRBJ2-7
CASSPLDRSALYGYTF TGTGCCAGCAGCCCTCTGGACAGGTCCGCCCTCTATGGCTACACCTTC TRBV11-2 TRBD1 many 16 TRBJ1-2
CASSQDSGGAAYGYTF TGCGCCAGCAGCCAAGATAGCGGGGGGGCAGCTTATGGCTACACCTTC TRBV4-3 NA NA 16 TRBJ1-2
CAISEGTGPTGELFF TGTGCCATCAGTGAAGGGACAGGGCCCACCGGGGAGCTGTTTTTT TRBV10-3 TRBD1 NA 15 TRBJ2-2
CSAPRDRGLRNTEAFF TGCAGTGCTCCCCGGGACAGGGGGCTTAGGAACACTGAAGCTTTCTTT TRBV20-1 TRBD1 many 16 TRBJ1-1
CAISESGDQPQHF TGTGCCATCAGTGAGTCGGGGGATCAGCCCCAGCATTTT TRBV10-3 NA many 13 TRBJ1-5
CASRTDGAEAFF TGTGCCAGCAGAACGGACGGAGCTGAAGCTTTCTTT TRBV2 NA few 12 TRBJ1-1
CASSLSPTGPGELFF TGTGCCAGCAGCTTATCACCGACAGGGCCCGGGGAGCTGTTTTTT TRBV11-2 TRBD1 NA 15 TRBJ2-2
CASSESTGPRRGWGTDTQYF TGTGCCAGCAGTGAATCGACAGGCCCCCGACGAGGCTGGGGCACAGATACGCAGTATTTT TRBV25-1 NA NA 20 TRBJ2-3
CASTKRQGKDYGYTF TGTGCCAGCACGAAGAGACAGGGGAAGGACTATGGCTACACCTTC TRBV7-9 TRBD1 NA 15 TRBJ1-2
CAWSVYGGLGEQYF TGTGCCTGGAGTGTTTACGGGGGGCTGGGCGAGCAGTACTTC TRBV30 NA few 14 TRBJ2-7
CASRSAGATGELFF TGTGCCAGCAGGTCAGCGGGGGCAACCGGGGAGCTGTTTTTT TRBV12-3/TRBV12-4 TRBD2 NA 14 TRBJ2-2
CASSPGTDRDTQYF TGCGCCAGCAGCCCGGGGACAGATAGAGATACGCAGTATTTT TRBV5-1 TRBD1 NA 14 TRBJ2-3
CASSLEGGRTYEQYF TGTGCCAGCAGCTTAGAAGGGGGCCGAACCTACGAGCAGTACTTC TRBV7-9 TRBD1 few 15 TRBJ2-7
CASSEGRGGNQPQHF TGTGCCAGCAGCGAAGGGAGGGGGGGCAATCAGCCCCAGCATTTT TRBV12-3/TRBV12-4 NA NA 15 TRBJ1-5
CSARDGARVQTLTGELFF TGCAGTGCTAGAGATGGGGCAAGAGTCCAGACCCTCACCGGGGAGCTGTTTTTT TRBV20-1 NA NA 18 TRBJ2-2
CASRLAGGAYNEQFF TGTGCCAGCAGATTAGCGGGAGGCGCCTACAATGAGCAGTTCTTC TRBV6-1 TRBD2 few 15 TRBJ2-1
CASKSDRKEAFF TGTGCCAGTAAATCGGACAGAAAAGAAGCTTTCTTT TRBV19 NA NA 12 TRBJ1-1
CASSEGRQGYTEAFF TGTGCCAGCAGTGAGGGGAGACAGGGCTACACTGAAGCTTTCTTT TRBV25-1 TRBD1 many 15 TRBJ1-1
CASSRGTGPYQPQHF TGCGCCAGCAGCCGAGGGACAGGTCCCTACCAGCCCCAGCATTTT TRBV4-1 TRBD1 NA 15 TRBJ1-5
CASSLLGDGRVNEQFF TGTGCCAGCAGCTTACTGGGGGACGGTCGTGTGAATGAGCAGTTCTTC TRBV7-3 NA NA 16 TRBJ2-1
CASSLVGLTGHNTGELFF TGCGCCAGCAGCTTGGTTGGATTAACGGGACACAACACCGGGGAGCTGTTTTTT TRBV5-1 NA few 18 TRBJ2-2
CASSPLPAGGLRKTQYF TGTGCCAGCAGCCCACTACCAGCGGGAGGGCTTCGAAAGACCCAGTACTTC TRBV14 TRBD2 NA 17 TRBJ2-5
CASRTSGSLTDTQYF TGTGCCAGCCGAACTAGCGGGAGCCTCACAGATACGCAGTATTTT TRBV2 TRBD2 NA 15 TRBJ2-3
CSVASGRSYNEQFF TGCAGTGTCGCTAGCGGGAGGTCCTACAATGAGCAGTTCTTC TRBV20-1 TRBD2 NA 14 TRBJ2-1
CASSLPFPYEQYF TGTGCCAGCAGTTTACCGTTCCCCTACGAGCAGTACTTC TRBV12-3/TRBV12-4 NA NA 13 TRBJ2-7
CASSSWDRGNTGELFF TGTGCCAGCAGCTCCTGGGACAGGGGTAACACCGGGGAGCTGTTTTTT TRBV7-3 TRBD1 NA 16 TRBJ2-2
CASSTGQNQPQHF TGCGCCAGCAGTACGGGACAGAATCAGCCCCAGCATTTT TRBV5-1 TRBD1 NA 13 TRBJ1-5
CASSPYAGGGNQPQHF TGCGCCAGCAGCCCTTACGCGGGGGGGGGAAATCAGCCCCAGCATTTT TRBV4-1 NA NA 16 TRBJ1-5
CASITSGRAYEQYF TGTGCCAGCATCACTAGCGGGAGGGCCTACGAGCAGTACTTC TRBV28 TRBD2 few 14 TRBJ2-7
CASSLVERGNTDTQYF TGTGCCAGCAGCTTGGTGGAGCGGGGCAACACAGATACGCAGTATTTT TRBV5-6 TRBD2 few 16 TRBJ2-3